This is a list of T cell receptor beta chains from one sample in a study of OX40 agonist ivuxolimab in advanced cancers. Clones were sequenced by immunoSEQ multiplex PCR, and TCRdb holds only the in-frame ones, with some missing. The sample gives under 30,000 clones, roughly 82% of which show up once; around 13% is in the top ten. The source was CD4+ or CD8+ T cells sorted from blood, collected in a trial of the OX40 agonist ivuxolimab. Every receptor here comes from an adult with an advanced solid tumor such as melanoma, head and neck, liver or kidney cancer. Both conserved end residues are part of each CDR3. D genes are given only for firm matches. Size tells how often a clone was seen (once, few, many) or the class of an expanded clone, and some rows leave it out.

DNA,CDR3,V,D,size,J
TGTGCCACCAGCACCCGGGACTTCTATGGCTACACCTTC,CATSTRDFYGYTF,TRBV15,-,-,TRBJ1-2
TGTGCCATTTTCAGCGGGGGGGCCGCAGATACGCAGTATTTT,CAIFSGGAADTQYF,TRBV10-3,TRBD2,-,TRBJ2-3
TGTGCCAGCAGGGACGCAGTTGACACCGGGGAGCTGTTTTTT,CASRDAVDTGELFF,TRBV6-5,-,-,TRBJ2-2
TGCGCCAGCAGCCAAGATCGGGGCAACGAGCAGTACTTC,CASSQDRGNEQYF,TRBV4-1,-,-,TRBJ2-7
TGTGCCAGCAGCGCAATTACAGGGACTAGGAGCACTGAAGCTTTCTTT,CASSAITGTRSTEAFF,TRBV9,-,-,TRBJ1-1
TGTGCCAGCAGCTTCGGGACGGCGAGGGGCTACACCTTC,CASSFGTARGYTF,TRBV7-9,-,-,TRBJ1-2
TGTGCCAGCAGTGACGTGTACGAGCAGTACTTC,CASSDVYEQYF,TRBV25-1,-,-,TRBJ2-7
TGTGCCAGCAGCCCTTTAGCGGGGGGTACAGATACGCAGTATTTT,CASSPLAGGTDTQYF,TRBV27,TRBD2,-,TRBJ2-3
TGTGCCATCAGTGAGTCTGGCAAGCAGTACTTC,CAISESGKQYF,TRBV10-3,-,-,TRBJ2-5
TGTGCCAGCAGTTTACGAGCGGGGGGTAGCACAGATACGCAGTATTTT,CASSLRAGGSTDTQYF,TRBV27,TRBD2,-,TRBJ2-3
TGTGCCGGCCTAGCGCAGCTGAACACTGAAGCTTTCTTT,CAGLAQLNTEAFF,TRBV7-9,-,few,TRBJ1-1
TGTGCCAGCAGCTCGGGGCTTCAGCAGTACTTC,CASSSGLQQYF,TRBV7-9,-,-,TRBJ2-7
TGTGCCAGCAGCGGGCAGGACTTTATTGACAATGAGCAGTTCTTC,CASSGQDFIDNEQFF,TRBV7-6,-,-,TRBJ2-1
TGTGCCAGCAGCGTAGATGGACAGTCCCCCTACGAGCAGTACTTC,CASSVDGQSPYEQYF,TRBV9,-,-,TRBJ2-7
TGTGCCAGCAGCCAGCGACAGGCTAGCACAGATACGCAGTATTTT,CASSQRQASTDTQYF,TRBV4-2,-,-,TRBJ2-3
TGTGCCAGCAGCTTTAGAGGTCAGGGGTTTTATTCACCCCTCCACTTT,CASSFRGQGFYSPLHF,TRBV5-8,-,few,TRBJ1-6
TGTGCCATCAGCCAGGATGGGGACTATGGCTACACCTTC,CAISQDGDYGYTF,TRBV10-3,-,-,TRBJ1-2
TGTGCCAGCAGCGTAGAGGGACTAGCGCCCGGGGCAGATACGCAGTATTTT,CASSVEGLAPGADTQYF,TRBV9,TRBD2,-,TRBJ2-3
TGCGCCAGCAGCGAGGCCACAGGTCTGAACACTGAAGCTTTCTTT,CASSEATGLNTEAFF,TRBV5-1,-,-,TRBJ1-1
TGTGCCAGCAGTTACGATGGGGATGGCTACACCTTC,CASSYDGDGYTF,TRBV6-5,-,few,TRBJ1-2
TGTGCCAGCAGTTCACAGGATTATGGCTACACCTTC,CASSSQDYGYTF,TRBV6-5,-,-,TRBJ1-2
TGTGCCAGCAGCTTGGAGGGCTATAGCAATCAGCCCCAGCATTTT,CASSLEGYSNQPQHF,TRBV7-2,-,few,TRBJ1-5
TGTGCAAGTCGCTTGGACCTGGGCAGGGCAAATCAGCCCCAGCATTTT,CASRLDLGRANQPQHF,TRBV12-2,-,few,TRBJ1-5
TGTGCCATCAGTGATCCCGGGACAGCGAGCTACGAGCAGTACTTC,CAISDPGTASYEQYF,TRBV10-3,TRBD1,-,TRBJ2-7
TGTGCCAGCAGTGTGACAGGGGCGGGCTATGGCTACACCTTC,CASSVTGAGYGYTF,TRBV27,TRBD1,-,TRBJ1-2
TGTGCCAGCAGCTGGCAAGGGGAAGTCTACGAGCAGTACTTC,CASSWQGEVYEQYF,TRBV5-4,-,-,TRBJ2-7
TGTGCCAGCAGCCCCACCCAGGGTAATCAGCCCCAGCATTTT,CASSPTQGNQPQHF,TRBV6-5,-,-,TRBJ1-5
TGTGCCAGCAGCTTTAGTTGGAGGGGGAATCAGCCCCAGCATTTT,CASSFSWRGNQPQHF,TRBV7-9,-,once,TRBJ1-5
TGTGCCAGCCGAACGACTAAACAGGTGTCCTACGAGCAGTACTTC,CASRTTKQVSYEQYF,TRBV11-2,-,-,TRBJ2-7
TGTGCCAGCAGCTTGGCCCGGACAGGGAAAGAAAAACTGTTTTTT,CASSLARTGKEKLFF,TRBV5-6,TRBD1,few,TRBJ1-4
TGTGCCAGCAGCTTTCCTAGCGGGAGCTCCTACAATGAGCAGTTCTTC,CASSFPSGSSYNEQFF,TRBV5-4,TRBD2,-,TRBJ2-1
TGTGCCAGCAGTGACTCAGGGACAGGGGGGGGACCCACTGAAGCTTTCTTT,CASSDSGTGGGPTEAFF,TRBV6-4,TRBD1,-,TRBJ1-1
TGTGCCAGCAGCGGACTAGCGGGGGGGCCGGTAGGGGAGCTGTTTTTT,CASSGLAGGPVGELFF,TRBV9,TRBD2,-,TRBJ2-2
TGTGCCAGCAGTTATGTCAGGCAGCCCCAGCATTTT,CASSYVRQPQHF,TRBV6-1,-,-,TRBJ1-5
TGTGCCAGCAGGAAGACAGAAACTGAAGCTTTCTTT,CASRKTETEAFF,TRBV6-6,-,-,TRBJ1-1
TGTGCCAGTAGTATAGGTACAGGGGTAGGAGAGACCCAGTACTTC,CASSIGTGVGETQYF,TRBV19,TRBD1,-,TRBJ2-5
TGTGCCAGCAGCCCGCCGGACCGCAATGAGCAGTTCTTC,CASSPPDRNEQFF,TRBV11-2,-,few,TRBJ2-1
TGTGCCAGCAGCGAAGACAGTTTCAATCAGCCCCAGCATTTT,CASSEDSFNQPQHF,TRBV6-5,-,-,TRBJ1-5
TGTGCCAGCAGCTTATTCCTCGGGTCCATAACTGAAGCTTTCTTT,CASSLFLGSITEAFF,TRBV7-2,-,few,TRBJ1-1
TGTGCCAGCAGTAATCTTGCTGGCGACACCCTCCACTTT,CASSNLAGDTLHF,TRBV27,-,large,TRBJ1-6
TGTGCCAGCAGTTTAGACGCCCTCGGGGACGAGCAGTACTTC,CASSLDALGDEQYF,TRBV27,-,-,TRBJ2-7
TGCGCCAGCAGCATAAAGGGGGGCGTACACGAGCAGTACTTC,CASSIKGGVHEQYF,TRBV5-1,-,-,TRBJ2-7
TGTGCCAGTAGTATTTTTGCGGGAAATGAGCAGTTCTTC,CASSIFAGNEQFF,TRBV19,-,-,TRBJ2-1
TGTGCCAGCAGCCAGGGACTTTGGGAGACCCAGTACTTC,CASSQGLWETQYF,TRBV7-3,-,-,TRBJ2-5
TGTGCCAGCAGCCCAGGGACGGGCAGTTTCTACGAGCAGTACTTC,CASSPGTGSFYEQYF,TRBV6-6,-,-,TRBJ2-7
TGTGCCAGCAGCTTAGGGGCAGGGACCTACGAGCAGTACTTC,CASSLGAGTYEQYF,TRBV11-2,-,-,TRBJ2-7
TGTGCCAGTAGTCCACTAGCGGGGGGTGAGCAGTACTTC,CASSPLAGGEQYF,TRBV19,TRBD2,-,TRBJ2-7